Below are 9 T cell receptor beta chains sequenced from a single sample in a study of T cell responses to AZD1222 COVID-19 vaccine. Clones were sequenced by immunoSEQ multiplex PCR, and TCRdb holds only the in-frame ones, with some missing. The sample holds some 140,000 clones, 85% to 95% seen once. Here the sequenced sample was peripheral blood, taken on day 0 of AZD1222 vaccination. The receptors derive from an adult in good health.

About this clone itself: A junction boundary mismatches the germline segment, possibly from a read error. DNA of the CDR3: TGTGCCAGCAGGGAAGGACGGGCTAACTATGGCTACACCTTC. Translating gives CASREGRANYGYTF. The chain couples TRBV2 to TRBJ1-2; D is unresolved. This CDR3 has 14 amino acids. CDR1 and CDR2 (germline): SNHLY, FYNNEI.

CDR3 nucleotide sequence: TGTGCCAGCAGCCCCAGGACAGCTAATTCACCCCTCCACTTT. Translated, it gives CASSPRTANSPLHF. The chain has TRBV3-1 (or the pseudogene TRBV3-2) and TRBJ1-6; maybe TRBD1 (6 bases). With 4 bases removed from V and 6 bases from J, the gap between germline ends came to 10 bases. This CDR3 is built from 14 residues. Germline V CDR1 and CDR2: LGHDT, YNNKEL (reference sequence).

CDR3 protein: CASSLGGGSNQPQHF. The CDR3 DNA is TGCGCCAGCTCCCTGGGGGGGGGTAGCAATCAGCCCCAGCATTTT. The rearrangement uses TRBV10-2 and TRBJ1-5; weak D call: TRBD1 (5 bases). This CDR3 comprises 15 residues. The germline V and J ends were trimmed by 8 bases and 0 bases, with 14 bases remaining between them. CDR1 is WSHSY, CDR2 SAAADI, per germline.

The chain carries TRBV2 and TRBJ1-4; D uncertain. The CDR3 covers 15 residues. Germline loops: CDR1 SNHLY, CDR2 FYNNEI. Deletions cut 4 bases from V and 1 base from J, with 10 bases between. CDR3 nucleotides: TGTGCCAGCAGTGTAGAGGCGGGAACTAATGAAAAACTGTTTTTT. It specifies CASSVEAGTNEKLFF.

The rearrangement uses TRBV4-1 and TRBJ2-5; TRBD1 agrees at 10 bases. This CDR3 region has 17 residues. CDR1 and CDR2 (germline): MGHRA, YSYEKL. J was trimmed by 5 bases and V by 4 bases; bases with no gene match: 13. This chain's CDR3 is CASSPEGQGRRGETQYF. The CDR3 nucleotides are TGCGCCAGCAGCCCGGAGGGACAGGGGCGAAGGGGGGAGACCCAGTACTTC.

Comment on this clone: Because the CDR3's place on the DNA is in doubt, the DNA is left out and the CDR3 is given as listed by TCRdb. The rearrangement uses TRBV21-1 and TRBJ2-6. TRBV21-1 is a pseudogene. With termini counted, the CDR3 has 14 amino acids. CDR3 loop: CASSVGSGANVLTF.

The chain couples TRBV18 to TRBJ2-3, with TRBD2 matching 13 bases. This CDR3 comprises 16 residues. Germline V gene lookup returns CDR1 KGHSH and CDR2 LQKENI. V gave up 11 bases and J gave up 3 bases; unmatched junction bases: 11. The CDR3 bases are TGTGCCGGCCGCATCGGACTAGCGGGAGCAACAGATACGCAGTATTTT. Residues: CAGRIGLAGATDTQYF.

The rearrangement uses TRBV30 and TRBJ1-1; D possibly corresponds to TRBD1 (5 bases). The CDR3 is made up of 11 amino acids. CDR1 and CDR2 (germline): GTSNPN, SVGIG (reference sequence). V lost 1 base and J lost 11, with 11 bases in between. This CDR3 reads CAWSGQKGAFF. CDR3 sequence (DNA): TGTGCCTGGAGTGGGCAGAAGGGGGCTTTCTTT.

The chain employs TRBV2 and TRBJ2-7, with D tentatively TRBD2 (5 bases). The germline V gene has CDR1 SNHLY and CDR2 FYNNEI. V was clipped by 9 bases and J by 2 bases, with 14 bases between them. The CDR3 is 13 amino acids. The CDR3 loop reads CASTPGGTYEQYF. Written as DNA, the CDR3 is TGTGCCAGTACCCCTGGAGGAACCTACGAGCAGTACTTC.